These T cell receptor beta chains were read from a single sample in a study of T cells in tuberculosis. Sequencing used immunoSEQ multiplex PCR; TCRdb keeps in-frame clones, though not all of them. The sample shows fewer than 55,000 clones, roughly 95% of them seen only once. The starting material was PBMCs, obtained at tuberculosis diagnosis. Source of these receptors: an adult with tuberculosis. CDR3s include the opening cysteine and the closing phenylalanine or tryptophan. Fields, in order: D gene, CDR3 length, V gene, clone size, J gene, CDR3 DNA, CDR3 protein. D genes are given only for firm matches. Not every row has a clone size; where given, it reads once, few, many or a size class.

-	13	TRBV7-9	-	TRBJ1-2	TGTGCCAGCACCACAACGGGTGTGGAAGGCTACACCTTC	CASTTTGVEGYTF
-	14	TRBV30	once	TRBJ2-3	TGTGCCTGGAGTAGAAAGCGGGCCACAGATACGCAGTATTTT	CAWSRKRATDTQYF
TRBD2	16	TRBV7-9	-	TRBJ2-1	TGTGCCAGCAGCGAAAATGGACTAGCTGATGGTTATGAGCAGTTCTTC	CASSENGLADGYEQFF
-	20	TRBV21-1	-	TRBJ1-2	TGTGCCAGCAGCACCCTCTCGGGGACATCGCAAAAAAGCTCTAACTATGGCTACACCTTC	CASSTLSGTSQKSSNYGYTF
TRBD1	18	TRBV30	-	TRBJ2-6	TGTGCCTGGAGTGTACGGGGCAGGGGGTACTCTGGGGCCAACGTCCTGACTTTC	CAWSVRGRGYSGANVLTF
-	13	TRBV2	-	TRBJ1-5	TGTGCCAGCAGTAACAGGGTCCATCAGCCCCAGCATTTT	CASSNRVHQPQHF
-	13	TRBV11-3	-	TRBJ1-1	TGTGCCAGCAGCTTAAGCGGGGGCACTGAAGCTTTCTTT	CASSLSGGTEAFF
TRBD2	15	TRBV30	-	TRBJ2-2	TGTGCCTGGAGTTCTAGCGGGAGGGCTTTCGGGGAGCTGTTTTTT	CAWSSSGRAFGELFF
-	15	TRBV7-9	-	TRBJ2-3	TGTGCCAGCAGCCCCCGAGGGTGGGCACGAGATACGCAGTATTTT	CASSPRGWARDTQYF
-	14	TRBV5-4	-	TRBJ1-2	TGTGCCAGCCGCATTATGGGCGCTAACTATGGCTACACCTTC	CASRIMGANYGYTF